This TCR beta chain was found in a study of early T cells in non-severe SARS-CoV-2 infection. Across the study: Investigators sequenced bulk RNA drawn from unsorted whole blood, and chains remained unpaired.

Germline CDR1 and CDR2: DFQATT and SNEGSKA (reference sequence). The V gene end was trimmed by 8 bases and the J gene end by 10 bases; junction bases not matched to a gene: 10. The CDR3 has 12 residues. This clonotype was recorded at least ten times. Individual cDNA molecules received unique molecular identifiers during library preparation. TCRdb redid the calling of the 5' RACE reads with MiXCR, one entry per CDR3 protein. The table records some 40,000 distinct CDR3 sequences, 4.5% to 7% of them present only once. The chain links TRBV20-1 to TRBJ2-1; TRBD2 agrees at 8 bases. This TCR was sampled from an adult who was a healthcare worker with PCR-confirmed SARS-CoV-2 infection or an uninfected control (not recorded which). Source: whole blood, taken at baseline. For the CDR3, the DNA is TGCAGTCTTGGCGGGGGGAACGGAGAGCAGTTCTTC. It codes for CSLGGGNGEQFF.